This TCR beta chain was sequenced in a study of OX40 agonist ivuxolimab in advanced cancers. For context, the study as a whole: Ivuxolimab was a fully human IgG2 agonistic monoclonal antibody targeting the costimulatory receptor OX40 (CD134). Intravenous ivuxolimab was administered to patients every 2 weeks at six dose levels: 0.01, 0.1, 0.3, 1.5, 3 and 10 mg/kg. Of the roughly 52 patients in dose escalation, about 20 had hepatocellular carcinoma, about 15 had melanoma, 9 had renal cell carcinoma and 9 had head and neck cancer. The dose-escalation cohort was roughly 87% male with a mean age of approximately 60 years, ranging from roughly 23 to 85. Prior anti-PD-1, anti-PD-L1 or anti-CTLA-4 therapy was permitted, and checkpoint inhibitors had been received by approximately 39% of dose-escalation patients. Partial responses occurred in three dose-escalation patients: two with cutaneous melanoma and one with hepatocellular carcinoma. Peripheral TCRbeta sequencing aimed to test whether ivuxolimab altered TCR sequence diversity and caused clonal T-cell expansion. The paper reports the monotherapy dose-escalation portion (N of about 52 patients) of the phase I ivuxolimab trial. General findings and caveats noted by the study authors: In the 0.1-3.0 mg/kg groups, partial responders were among the patients with the lowest normalized peripheral clonal expansion, particularly in CD8+ T cells. Low levels of normalized T-cell clonal expansion were also seen in some nonresponding patients. After ivuxolimab, more expanded clones were found on average in CD8+ T cells than in CD4+ T cells. The antigen specificity of the clonally expanded peripheral T cells was not determined. At doses of 0.1 to 3.0 mg/kg, clonal expansion of both CD4+ and CD8+ blood T cells was observed from baseline to week 6.

The germline V gene (reference sequence) provides CDR1 MNHEY and CDR2 SMNVEV. The CDR3 runs 12 residues from the cysteine to the phenylalanine. Only CDR3 DNA is held: 36 bases, read in frame from base 1. The V end loses 0 bases and the J end loses 8 bases, and a stretch of 5 bases separates them. A word on this clone: Its antigen is unknown. Per-base qualities were not stored, and no clone one base away is much larger.

Genomic DNA was extracted from sorted cells for sequencing of the TCRbeta CDR3 region. The immunoSEQ Assay was used for sequencing of TCRbeta CDR3 regions. What TCRdb holds here is the immuneACCESS table cut down to in-frame rearrangements. Part of the clones is not present; checked against another copy, under half of the missing clones reflect an unresolved V gene, and the others are unexplained. Present in this sample are approximately 98,000 clones, about four fifths of which were seen just once. 5.5% of the sample rests with the top ten. The trial excluded patients who had a history of autoimmune disease or who were on systemic immunosuppression. Peripheral blood for TCR sequencing was collected from all dose cohorts at baseline, on cycle 4 day 1, and on cycle 7 day 1. The samples were taken from a phase I, first-in-human, multicenter, open-label dose-escalation trial of ivuxolimab. Adults with locally advanced or metastatic head and neck squamous cell, hepatocellular, melanoma or renal cell carcinoma were enrolled in the trial. CD4+ and CD8+ T cells were sorted separately from peripheral blood before TCR sequencing.

The sequence joins TRBV27 to TRBJ2-1, with the D gene too uncertain to name. The specimen was CD4+ or CD8+ T cells sorted from blood, collected in a trial of the OX40 agonist ivuxolimab. The TCR originated in an adult with an advanced solid tumor such as melanoma, head and neck, liver or kidney cancer. The encoded CDR3 is CASSLSGYEQFF. The nucleotide sequence reads as follows: TGTGCCAGCAGTTTATCCGGGTATGAGCAGTTCTTC.